These 8 T cell receptor beta chains came from one sample sequenced in a study of T-cell reconstitution after alpha-beta-depleted transplantation in children. Preparation of the TCRbeta library used unique molecular identifiers. A single record per CDR3 protein comes from TCRdb applying MiXCR to the PCR reads. This table has around 500,000 distinct CDR3 sequences, approximately 22% appearing once. The sequenced sample was PBMCs, mostly from graft donor cells, obtained 360 days after TCRalphabeta/CD19-depleted stem cell transplant. The receptors stem from a boy less than two years old who had a stem cell transplant for acute myeloid leukemia, so the T cells may come from the graft donor.

Regarding this clonotype: Since a much larger clone is just one base distant, this may be a read error. The V and J genes are TRBV24-1 and TRBJ2-2, with TRBD1 identical over 9 bases. CDR1 is KGHDR and CDR2 is SFDVKD in the germline V gene. The CDR3 runs 19 residues. The CDR3 loop reads CATCDLPSPGTGPTGELFF. Written as DNA, the CDR3 is TGTGCCACCTGTGATTTGCCGTCCCCCGGGACAGGGCCCACCGGGGAGCTGTTTTTT.

This clonotype showed up many times. The chain recombines TRBV29-1 with TRBJ1-4, with D hard to call. This CDR3 spans 13 amino acids. CDR1 and CDR2 (germline): SQVTM, ANQGSEA. Deletions cut 6 bases from V and 0 bases from J, with 8 bases between. In DNA, the CDR3 is TGCAGCGTCCGCACTGCAACTAATGAAAAACTGTTTTTT. Amino acid sequence: CSVRTATNEKLFF.

This chain links TRBV19 with TRBJ1-1, with 8 bases matching TRBD1. This CDR3 region has 16 residues. Germline loops: CDR1 LNHDA, CDR2 SQIVND (reference sequence). V trimming: 9 bases; J trimming: 0 bases; junction bases outside the gene matches: 12. The CDR3 region is CASVDRGLLMNTEAFF. For the CDR3, the DNA is TGTGCCAGCGTAGACAGGGGACTGTTGATGAACACTGAAGCTTTCTTT. The entire variable domain, with the rest obtained from reference TRBV19 and TRBJ1-1, is as follows: DGGITQSPKYLFRKEGQNVTLSCEQNLNHDAMYWYRQDPGQGLRLIYYSQIVNDFQKGDIAEGYSVSREKKESFPLTVTSAQKNPTAFYLCASVDRGLLMNTEAFFGQGTRLTVV.

This clonotype occurred a few times. This rearrangement joins TRBV3-1 to TRBJ1-1; no clear D. V shed 3 bases and J shed 1 base, with 9 bases lying between them. Germline V gene sequence: CDR1 LGHDT, CDR2 YNNKEL (reference sequence). There are 14 residues in the CDR3. The CDR3 loop is CASSHPPENTEAFF. CDR3 bases: TGTGCCAGCAGCCATCCCCCCGAGAACACTGAAGCTTTCTTT.

The gene calls are TRBV28 and TRBJ1-1, with 11 positions matching TRBD1. The germline gives CDR1 MDHEN, CDR2 SYDVKM. V lost 6 bases, J lost 5 bases, and 8 bases stayed unmatched. This CDR3 is built from 15 residues. CDR3 DNA sequence: TGTGCCAGCAGGCCCGGGACAGGGGGAGTAACTGAAGCTTTCTTT. This gives the protein CASRPGTGGVTEAFF.

Here the CDR3 reads CASSSFWEQYV. The CDR3, as DNA: TGTGCCAGCAGTTCCTTCTGGGAGCAGTACGTC. The rearrangement links TRBV6-1 to TRBJ2-7; D is unclear. This CDR3 is built from 11 residues. Germline V gives CDR1 MNHNS, CDR2 SASEGT. The V and J ends lost 5 bases and 7 bases respectively, with 9 bases between them.

This clonotype was detected only a few times. This chain uses TRBV12-3 or TRBV12-4 with TRBJ1-1; possible D gene TRBD1, 5 bases. Trimming left V 8 bases short and J 4 bases short, with 8 bases between. This CDR3 has 11 amino acids. CDR3 sequence reads: CASGAFTEAFF. DNA for the CDR3: TGTGCCAGCGGGGCGTTCACTGAAGCTTTCTTT.

The gene calls are TRBV27 and TRBJ2-7; D is undetermined. Germline CDR1 is MNHEY and CDR2 is SMNVEV (reference sequence). The CDR3 runs to 13 residues. V was clipped by 0 bases and J by 6 bases, with 9 bases between them. The CDR3 sequence is CASSLSTGFEQYV. CDR3 nucleotides: TGTGCCAGCAGTTTATCGACGGGTTTCGAGCAGTACGTC.